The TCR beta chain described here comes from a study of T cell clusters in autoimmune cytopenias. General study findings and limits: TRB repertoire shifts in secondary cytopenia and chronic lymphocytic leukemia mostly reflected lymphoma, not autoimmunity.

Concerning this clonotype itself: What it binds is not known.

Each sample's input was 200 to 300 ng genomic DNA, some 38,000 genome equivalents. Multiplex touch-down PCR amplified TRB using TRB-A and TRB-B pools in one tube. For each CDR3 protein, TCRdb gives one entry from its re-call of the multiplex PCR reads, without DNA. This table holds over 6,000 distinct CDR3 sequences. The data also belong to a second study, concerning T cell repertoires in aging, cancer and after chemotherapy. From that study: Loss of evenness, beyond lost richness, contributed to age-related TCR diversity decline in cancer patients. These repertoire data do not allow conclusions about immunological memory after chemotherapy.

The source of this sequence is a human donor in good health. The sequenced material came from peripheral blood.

The CDR3 sequence is CATSDGELASTQYF. The chain couples TRBV24-1 to TRBJ2-3; with no DNA, the TCRdb D assignment of TRBD2 cannot be verified. CDR3 size: 14 residues. The germline gives CDR1 KGHDR, CDR2 SFDVKD.